This is a list of T cell receptor beta chains from one sample in a study of shared clonotypes between healthy human individuals. The data were produced by immunoSEQ multiplex PCR, yet TCRdb's version contains in-frame clones alone and is incomplete. This sample carries some 1.5 million clones, approximately 98% of them seen once, and the ten largest clones take about 0.45%. Sequences were obtained from naive CD4+ T cells sorted from blood. The receptor source for this set is a man aged 30 to 45 in good health. Both conserved end residues are part of each CDR3. The D gene is left open where the match is weak. Size values are once, few and many counts, or a class for expanded clones, and some rows have none.

>TRBD2|NA|TRBJ2-1|TRBV11-2
CASSFPQLAGEQFF
TGTGCCAGCAGCTTCCCTCAACTAGCGGGAGAGCAGTTCTTC
>NA|NA|TRBJ1-2|TRBV28
CASSRDGNYGYTF
TGTGCCAGCAGCCGGGACGGCAACTATGGCTACACCTTC
>NA|NA|TRBJ1-2|TRBV5-4
CASSLSSAVGYGYTF
TGTGCCAGCAGCTTGTCGTCGGCAGTCGGCTATGGCTACACCTTC
>NA|NA|TRBJ2-7|TRBV18
CASSSITEQYF
TGTGCCAGCTCCTCCATTACCGAGCAGTACTTC
>NA|NA|TRBJ2-7|TRBV2
CASRWSYEQYF
TGTGCCAGCAGGTGGAGCTACGAGCAGTACTTC
>NA|NA|TRBJ2-1|TRBV28
CASTSSARGMVGGSYNEQFF
TGTGCCAGCACCTCCAGCGCCAGGGGGATGGTGGGAGGATCCTACAATGAGCAGTTCTTC
>NA|once|TRBJ2-1|TRBV6-5
CASSLRSGRQFF
TGTGCCAGCAGCCTACGTTCGGGGCGGCAGTTCTTC
>TRBD2|once|TRBJ2-3|TRBV29-1
CSVATLAGVADTQYF
TGCAGCGTGGCCACCCTAGCGGGAGTTGCAGATACGCAGTATTTT
>TRBD1|NA|TRBJ2-4|TRBV5-4
CASSFSGTVNIQYF
TGTGCCAGCAGCTTCTCCGGGACAGTAAACATTCAGTACTTC
>NA|NA|TRBJ2-5|TRBV18
CASSPLETQYF
TGTGCCAGCTCACCCTTGGAGACCCAGTACTTC
>NA|NA|TRBJ1-1|TRBV28
CASRWGYPRVNTEAFF
TGTGCCAGCAGATGGGGGTACCCGCGAGTGAACACTGAAGCTTTCTTT
>TRBD2|NA|TRBJ2-3|TRBV25-1
CASSGLGLAATDTQYF
TGTGCCAGCAGTGGCCTTGGACTAGCGGCCACAGATACGCAGTATTTT
>NA|NA|TRBJ1-2|TRBV2
CASSSGGGYTF
TGTGCCAGCAGTTCGGGGGGTGGCTACACCTTC
>TRBD1|few|TRBJ1-1|TRBV27
CASRTGENTEAFF
TGTGCCAGCAGGACAGGGGAGAACACTGAAGCTTTCTTT
>TRBD1|NA|TRBJ2-7|TRBV5-6
CASRKGQTYEQYF
TGTGCCAGCAGGAAGGGACAGACCTACGAGCAGTACTTC
>NA|once|TRBJ1-5|TRBV30
CAWSEGSNQPQHF
TGTGCCTGGAGTGAAGGGAGCAATCAGCCCCAGCATTTT
>TRBD2|NA|TRBJ2-2|TRBV5-4
CASSNPTSGYTGELFF
TGTGCCAGCAGCAACCCGACTAGCGGTTACACCGGGGAGCTGTTTTTT
>TRBD2|NA|TRBJ2-1|TRBV28
CASSLTAGDNNEQFF
TGTGCCAGCAGTTTGACGGCGGGAGATAACAATGAGCAGTTCTTC
>NA|NA|TRBJ2-2|TRBV4-3
CASSHGAGEAGELFF
TGCGCCAGCAGCCACGGTGCGGGTGAGGCCGGGGAGCTGTTTTTT
>NA|NA|TRBJ2-7|TRBV19
CATWALVQYF
TGTGCCACCTGGGCTCTTGTGCAGTACTTC
>TRBD1|NA|TRBJ2-7|TRBV5-4
CASSRTGPYEQYF
TGTGCCAGCAGCCGGACAGGGCCCTACGAGCAGTACTTC
>NA|NA|TRBJ2-2|TRBV9
CASSGSGGRTGELFF
TGTGCCAGCAGCGGATCCGGGGGCCGCACCGGGGAGCTGTTTTTT
>NA|NA|TRBJ2-7|TRBV7-8
CASSLVASGTAHF
NA
>TRBD1|NA|TRBJ2-1|TRBV4-3
CASSLRQGNYNEQFF
TGCGCCAGCAGCCTTCGACAGGGGAATTACAATGAGCAGTTCTTC
>NA|once|TRBJ1-5|TRBV2
CASNLGRTYSNQPQHF
TGTGCCAGCAACCTGGGGCGGACATATAGCAATCAGCCCCAGCATTTT
>NA|few|TRBJ1-5|TRBV9
CASSEGGYSNQPQHF
TGTGCCAGCAGCGAAGGGGGGTATAGCAATCAGCCCCAGCATTTT